This T cell receptor (beta chain) derives from a study of T cell repertoires in cytomegalovirus infection. Study-level information: Newly reported HLA-C-restricted and thoroughly characterized HLA-B-restricted CMV epitopes were employed. From public TCR beta signatures came an indication of both CMV infection and matching HLA type. Notes on the study in general: CMV carriers having the relevant HLA were flagged by cumulative public TCR beta family frequency. Within the response measured ex vivo, HLA-C-restricted CMV-specific TCR beta clonotypes were dominant.

TCRdb reanalysed the reads using MiXCR and keeps one entry per CDR3 protein. The sample consists of 900,000 to 950,000 distinct CDR3 sequences, 30% to 40% of them appearing once. This CDR3 is 15 amino acids long. Germline V gene lookup returns CDR1 SGHRS and CDR2 YFSETQ. Trimming removed 0 bases from V and 1 base from J; junction bases left unmatched: 2. To note about this clonotype: Antigen specificity is unknown.

The V call is TRBV5-1, the J call TRBJ1-2, with 8 bases identical to TRBD1. This clonotype was sampled from a human donor in good health (CMV status not recorded). Some clones in this sample may be carry-over from other donors' samples. Specimen: cultured CD8+ T cells from PBMCs, collected from culture after CMV antigen stimulation. The CDR3 is CASSLEQGVNYGYTF. Written as DNA, the CDR3 is TGCGCCAGCAGCTTGGAACAGGGGGTTAACTATGGCTACACCTTC.